This TCR beta chain was captured in a study of blood T cell repertoires in COVID-19. About the research overall: Italy, Spain and the United States were the sources of the convalescent and acute COVID-19 samples. From T cells, B-cell-depleted T cells, or PBMCs came the material, which was cDNA or gDNA.

In the original processing: Amplification of reference gene primers provided the estimated nucleated cell counts. Repertoires were generated with immunoSEQ multiplex PCR, while TCRdb's copy carries only in-frame clones and drops some. V and J calls and clone size are copied from that table; D and trimming were computed from the DNA. The top ten clones hold around 1.8% of a sample with about 260,000 clones, 65% to 90% of them seen once. V was trimmed by 5 bases and J by 5 bases, leaving 16 bases between them. Germline lookup yields CDR1 SEHNR and CDR2 FQNEAQ (reference sequence). CDR3 length equals 15 residues.

The sequencing input was peripheral blood. This receptor was identified in a man aged 25-40 years with active or convalescent COVID-19. J is TRBJ1-5 and V is TRBV7-9, with D unclear. CDR3 DNA: TGTGCCAGCAGCGACACCGGCGACACCGATCAGCCCCAGCATTTT. As protein: CASSDTGDTDQPQHF.